The rows below give T cell receptor beta chains drawn from one sample of a study of cytomegalovirus exposure and HLA in healthy donors. Sequenced by immunoSEQ multiplex PCR; TCRdb stores in-frame clones only, minus some. The sample holds approximately 150,000 clones, more than 75% seen once. Sequenced sample: PBMCs. Receptors originate from a man aged 18 to 29 in good health and CMV-seropositive. Each CDR3 is given with its conserved first and last residue. The D gene is left open where the match is weak. The size of a clone is reported for some rows only, either as once, few or many, or as a class for expanded clones.

TRBV5-1	TRBJ1-3	.	.	TGCGCCAGCAGCTTGGCTGGACACCTCTCTGGAAACACCATATATTTT	CASSLAGHLSGNTIYF
TRBV4-2	TRBJ1-2	.	.	TGTGCCAGCAGCCAAGATGGGGGGGGCGGAGGCTACACCTTC	CASSQDGGGGGYTF
TRBV6-6	TRBJ2-7	.	.	TGTGCCAGCAGCCGACTTATGGCGGGGTCCGAGCAGTACTTC	CASSRLMAGSEQYF
TRBV29-1	TRBJ2-1	.	.	TGCAGCGTTGAAGTCAATAGTGTGGGGGCCAATGAGCAGTTCTTC	CSVEVNSVGANEQFF
TRBV2	TRBJ1-1	TRBD1	.	TGTGCCAGCAGTGGGACAGGGAGCACTGAAGCTTTCTTT	CASSGTGSTEAFF
TRBV7-6	TRBJ2-7	.	.	TGTGCCAGCAGCTTGACAGTAAAGAGCTCCTACGAGCAGTACTTC	CASSLTVKSSYEQYF
TRBV6-1	TRBJ2-7	.	.	TGTGCCAGCAGTGAAAGTGGCAGGGGCAGGTACGAGCAGTACTTC	CASSESGRGRYEQYF
TRBV2	TRBJ2-1	TRBD1	once	TGTGCCAGCAGGGCTGGACAGGGGGGAGAGTCCTACAATGAGCAGTTCTTC	CASRAGQGGESYNEQFF
TRBV30	TRBJ1-4	.	.	TGTGCCTGGAGGGGGGGGCTAAAACTGTTTTTT	CAWRGGLKLFF
TRBV7-9	TRBJ2-7	TRBD1	.	TGTGCCAGCAGCTTACGGACAGGAGAATCCCCCTACGAGCAGTACTTC	CASSLRTGESPYEQYF
TRBV29-1	TRBJ2-1	TRBD2	.	TGCAGCGTTGGACTAGCGGGGTGGGATGAGCAGTTCTTC	CSVGLAGWDEQFF
TRBV18	TRBJ2-3	.	once	TGTGCCAGCTCACCCGGGGTAGCGCAGGATACGCAGTATTTT	CASSPGVAQDTQYF
TRBV2	TRBJ2-4	.	.	TGTGCCAGCGGGGGCTCAGCTCAACCCACTCAGTACTTC	CASGGSAQPTQYF
TRBV19	TRBJ2-7	.	few	TGTGCCAGTAGTATCCCCTCCGACGAGCAGTACTTC	CASSIPSDEQYF
TRBV2	TRBJ2-5	.	.	TGTGCCAGCAGTCGCGGGATCCTCGGGGAGACCCAGTACTTC	CASSRGILGETQYF
TRBV5-6	TRBJ1-2	.	.	TGTGCCAGCAGCTTGGAACGGTTTCCCCCACTCTTC	CASSLERFPPLF
TRBV11-3	TRBJ2-3	TRBD2	.	TGTGCCAGCAGCTTAGTGGCCCTAAGCGGGAGACTTCCAACAGATACGCAGTATTTT	CASSLVALSGRLPTDTQYF
TRBV9	TRBJ2-3	TRBD2	.	TGTGCCAGCAGCGTAGCAGCGGGAGTGGATACGCAGTATTTT	CASSVAAGVDTQYF
TRBV7-8	TRBJ1-5	TRBD1	.	TGTGCCAGCAGCCCTCGGGACAGGCATAGCAATCAGCCCCAGCATTTT	CASSPRDRHSNQPQHF
TRBV7-9	TRBJ2-7	.	.	TGTGCCAGCAGCTTAGTACAGGAATTGTCCGAGCAGTACTTC	CASSLVQELSEQYF
TRBV11-1	TRBJ1-2	TRBD1	.	TGTGCCAGCAGCCCCAGGGGGAACTATGGCTACACCTTC	CASSPRGNYGYTF
TRBV18	TRBJ2-3	TRBD2	.	TGTGCCAGCGCCGGGACTAGCGGGAGCACAGATACGCAGTATTTT	CASAGTSGSTDTQYF
TRBV29-1	TRBJ1-1	.	.	TGCAGCGTTAAGAAACAGGAGAACACTGAAGCTTTCTTT	CSVKKQENTEAFF
TRBV19	TRBJ2-1	.	.	TGTGCCAGTTTACAGGGGGGACTACTAAATGAGCAGTTCTTC	CASLQGGLLNEQFF
TRBV5-6	TRBJ1-2	TRBD1	.	TGTGCCAGCAGCTTGGACAGGGGTAGGGTAATGTCTAACTATGGCTACACCTTC	CASSLDRGRVMSNYGYTF
TRBV18	TRBJ1-1	.	.	TGTGCCAGCTCACCTCTTACGACAGTGAACACTGAAGCTTTCTTT	CASSPLTTVNTEAFF
TRBV5-4	TRBJ2-4	.	.	TGTGCCAGCAGCTTGGATTCGGTTGGTCTAGCCAAAAACATTCAGTACTTC	CASSLDSVGLAKNIQYF
TRBV7-9	TRBJ2-2	.	.	TGTGCCAGCAGCTTAGCGGGGGGTATCCGTCCCGGGGAGCTGTTTTTT	CASSLAGGIRPGELFF
TRBV19	TRBJ2-2	TRBD2	.	TGTGCCAGTAGTATGGGACTAGCGGGAGGGCGGGACACCGGGGAGCTGTTTTTT	CASSMGLAGGRDTGELFF
TRBV18	TRBJ2-2	TRBD2	.	TGTGCCAGCTCACCAGGACTAGCGGGAACCGGGGAGCTGTTTTTT	CASSPGLAGTGELFF
TRBV4-1	TRBJ2-5	TRBD1	.	TGCGCCAGCAGCCGGGACAGGCACGAAACCCCCCAGTACTTC	CASSRDRHETPQYF
TRBV5-1	TRBJ1-1	.	once	TGCGCCAGCAGCTTAGCGGCAGGAATGAACACTGAAGCTTTCTTT	CASSLAAGMNTEAFF
TRBV4-1	TRBJ1-2	.	.	TGCGCCAGCAGCCAAGGGACAGCTGTTAACTATGGCTACACCTTC	CASSQGTAVNYGYTF
TRBV4-2	TRBJ1-2	.	.	TGTGCCAGCAGCCAAGGCCAGGCCGCTAACTATGGCTACACCTTC	CASSQGQAANYGYTF
TRBV18	TRBJ1-1	.	.	TGTGCCAGCTCACCACCGAGGCAGGGCCCCACTGAAGCTTTCTTT	CASSPPRQGPTEAFF
TRBV5-4	TRBJ2-7	.	.	TGTGCCAGCAGGGCGTCTAGAGGCGAGCAGTACTTC	CASRASRGEQYF
TRBV11-2	TRBJ2-7	.	.	TGTGCCAGCAGCTTAGATCGAACAGGCGAGCAGTACTTC	CASSLDRTGEQYF
TRBV6-1	TRBJ2-7	.	.	TGTGCCAGCAGTGAGGCTAATGACAGGCCCGAGCAGTACTTC	CASSEANDRPEQYF
TRBV5-1	TRBJ1-1	.	.	TGCGCCAGCAGCTTGGAGGGAGGATTCACTGAAGCTTTCTTT	CASSLEGGFTEAFF
TRBV5-1	TRBJ1-2	TRBD1	.	TGCGCCAGCAGCTTAAGGACAGGGACTAACTATGGCTACACCTTC	CASSLRTGTNYGYTF
TRBV7-6	TRBJ2-5	TRBD1	.	TGTGCCAGCAGCTTAGGCCGGGACAGGGGGTTCCAAGAGACCCAGTACTTC	CASSLGRDRGFQETQYF
TRBV7-9	TRBJ1-4	.	.	TGTGCCAGCAGCTTTTATCGAGGGTCCCAGGGGACAACTAATGAAAAACTGTTTTTT	CASSFYRGSQGTTNEKLFF
TRBV5-1	TRBJ1-4	.	.	TGCGCCAGCAGCCCCGGCGCAGGGAATGAAAAACTGTTTTTT	CASSPGAGNEKLFF
TRBV5-8	TRBJ2-2	.	.	TGTGCCAGCAGCCTACCCCCCCGGGGATCCACCGGGGAGCTGTTTTTT	CASSLPPRGSTGELFF
TRBV28	TRBJ2-7	.	.	TGTGCCAGCAGTATCAGGGTTGTGGAGCAGTACTTC	CASSIRVVEQYF